This T cell receptor beta chain was retrieved from a study of blood T cells in healthy people across ages. Primers used in a second PCR of about 6 to 12 cycles were a sample-barcoded 5' primer and a J-beta primer mix. TCRdb redid the calling of the 5' RACE reads with MiXCR, one entry per CDR3 protein. The sample carries some 640,000 distinct CDR3 sequences, approximately 30% recorded once. Study-wide findings and caveats: Estimated diversity, derived from one million T cells, was regarded as an underestimate. Age advanced and TCR beta diversity per million T cells fell, roughly linearly. Among long-lived donors, naive CD4+ cells were more numerous and diversity higher than in aged donors.

The CDR3 is 15 amino acids. Per the germline V gene, CDR1 is MDHEN and CDR2 is SYDVKM. The germline V and J ends were trimmed by 2 bases and 1 base, with 11 bases remaining between them. This clonotype was detected many times. The antigen is unknown. The receptor was derived from a woman of 80 years or more in good health. The chain joins TRBV28 to TRBJ1-2; D perhaps matches TRBD1 (5 bases). Source material: blood. CDR3 sequence: CASSLAGAGNYGYTF. The CDR3 DNA is TGTGCCAGCAGTTTAGCTGGGGCGGGTAACTATGGCTACACCTTC.